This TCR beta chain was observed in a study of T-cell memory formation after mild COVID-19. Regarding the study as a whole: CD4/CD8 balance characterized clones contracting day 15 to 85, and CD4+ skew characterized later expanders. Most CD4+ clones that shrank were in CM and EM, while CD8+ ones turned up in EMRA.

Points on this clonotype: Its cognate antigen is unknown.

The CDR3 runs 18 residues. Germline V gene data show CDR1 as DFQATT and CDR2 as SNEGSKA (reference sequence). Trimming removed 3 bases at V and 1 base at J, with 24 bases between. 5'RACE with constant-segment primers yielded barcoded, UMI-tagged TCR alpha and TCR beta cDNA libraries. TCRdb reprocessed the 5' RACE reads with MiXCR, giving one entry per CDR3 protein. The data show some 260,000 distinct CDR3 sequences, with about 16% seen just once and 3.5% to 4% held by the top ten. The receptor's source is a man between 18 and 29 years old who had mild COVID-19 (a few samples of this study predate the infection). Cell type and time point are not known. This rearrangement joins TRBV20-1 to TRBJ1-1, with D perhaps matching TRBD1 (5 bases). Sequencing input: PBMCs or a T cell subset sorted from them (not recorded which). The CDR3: CSARRLFSSQGRNTEAFF. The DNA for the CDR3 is TGCAGTGCTAGGCGCCTATTCAGTAGCCAGGGTAGGAACACTGAAGCTTTCTTT.